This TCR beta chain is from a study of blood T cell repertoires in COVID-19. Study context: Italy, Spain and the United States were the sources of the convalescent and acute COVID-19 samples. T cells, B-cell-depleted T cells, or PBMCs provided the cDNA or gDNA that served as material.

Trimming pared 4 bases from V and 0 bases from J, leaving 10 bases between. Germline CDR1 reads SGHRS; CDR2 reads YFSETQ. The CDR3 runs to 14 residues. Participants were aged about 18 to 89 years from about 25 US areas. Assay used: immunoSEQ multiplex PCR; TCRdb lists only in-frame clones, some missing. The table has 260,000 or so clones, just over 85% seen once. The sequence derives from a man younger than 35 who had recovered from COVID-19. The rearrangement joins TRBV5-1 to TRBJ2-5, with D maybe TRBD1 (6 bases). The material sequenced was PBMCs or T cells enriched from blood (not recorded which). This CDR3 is CASSPGHDQETQYF. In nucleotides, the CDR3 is TGCGCCAGCAGCCCGGGACACGACCAAGAGACCCAGTACTTC.